The clone carrying this T cell receptor beta chain was observed at least ten times. Patients were aged 18 to 65, had disease duration under 2 months, and had newly diagnosed hyperthyroidism. This CDR3 region has 12 residues. The germline CDR1 and CDR2 sequences are LGHDT and YNNKEL (reference sequence). V shed 3 bases and J shed 12 bases, with 12 bases lying between them. The sample is drawn from a study of T cells in Graves' hyperthyroidism and ophthalmopathy. Amplified regions were TCR beta CDR3 sequences from RNA transcripts. RT-PCR in the first round (using the HTBI primer set) targeted the TCR CDR3. Using its own MiXCR run on the multiplex PCR reads, TCRdb lists one record per CDR3 protein. The sample holds around 450,000 distinct CDR3 sequences, approximately 15% seen once.

The sample consisted of blood. The receptor comes from a woman younger than 35 with Graves' hyperthyroidism. The chain employs TRBV3-1 and TRBJ1-5, with a tentative D call TRBD1 (6 bases). CDR3: CASSQENRDQHF. The CDR3 nucleotides are TGTGCCAGCAGCCAGGAAAACAGGGACCAGCATTTT.